Included here is one TCR beta chain sequence, with context. Its antigen is currently unknown. The data derive from a study of response to subunit inactivated influenza vaccine. Germline lookup yields CDR1 SQVTM and CDR2 ANQGSEA. V gave up 7 bases and J gave up 3 bases; unmatched junction bases: 12. There are 15 residues in the CDR3. Broader study findings: Authors suggested that a seasonal influenza vaccination recruits few new T cells each time.

TCRdb processed the RT-PCR reads anew with MiXCR; each CDR3 protein has one entry. The sample yields 450,000 to 500,000 distinct CDR3 sequences, approximately 11% seen once. The sample consisted of PBMCs from blood, taken roughly 48 days after vaccination. This clonotype originated in a man in his fifties or sixties who received an inactivated influenza vaccine. The chain couples TRBV29-1 to TRBJ2-1; TRBD2 matches 7 bases. The CDR3: CSADLRESNYNEQFF. The DNA of the CDR3 is TGCAGCGCCGACCTGCGGGAGTCTAACTACAATGAGCAGTTCTTC.